Sequencing of this T cell receptor beta chain was carried out in a study of T cells after yellow fever vaccination. Study-wide findings and caveats: FACS-sorted repertoires might harbor abundant contaminating clonotypes from the bulk population. After the booster, about 95% of CD4 and 75% to 90% of CD8 primary-response clones were re-detected.

A remark on this clonotype: Its antigen is not known.

With 3 bases removed from V and 5 bases from J, the gap between germline ends came to 11 bases. The CDR3 covers 14 residues. TCR cDNA, made by 5'RACE template switching, carried an added universal primer site and UMIs. TCRdb processed the 5' RACE reads anew with MiXCR; each CDR3 protein has one entry. The sample carries 500,000 to 650,000 distinct CDR3 sequences, 12% recorded once. The sequencing here drew on PBMCs, taken on the day of the yellow fever booster vaccination. The sequence was obtained from a man aged 25-45 years who received the YFV17D yellow fever vaccine. This chain connects TRBV12-3 or TRBV12-4 to TRBJ2-1; D remains unclear. The CDR3 sequence: CASSFLATNNEQFF. For the CDR3, the DNA is TGTGCCAGCAGTTTCCTTGCTACTAACAATGAGCAGTTCTTC.